The 23 T cell receptor delta chains presented below share a single source sample, sequenced in a study of γδ T cells in repeated Plasmodium falciparum infection. TCRdb re-processed the multiplex PCR reads using CATT. The data contain over 90,000 delta-chain clones, roughly 0.9% of them singletons. Flow sorting of PBMC yielded separate Vgamma9/Vdelta2+ and Vdelta2-negative gammadelta T cell populations for bulk repertoire analysis. What was sequenced was gamma-delta T cells from blood. All receptors come from a pool of human donors (malaria-infected and uninfected, not separated).

This clone turned up a few times. The protein given by TCRdb reflects a much larger clone and differs at residue 6 from this DNA's translation, likely from a read error; the protein shown is the DNA's translation. The chain carries TRDV1 and TRDJ1, with D maybe TRDD3 (7 bases). The germline V gene encodes CDR1 TSWWSYY and CDR2 QGS. The V and J ends lost 1 base and 2 bases respectively, with 20 bases between them. The CDR3 covers 18 residues. CDR3 region: CALGERILRLGGTDKLIF. The CDR3 DNA reads TGTGCTCTTGGGGAACGAATCCTACGTCTGGGGGGGACCGATAAACTCATCTTT.

Comment on this clone: This DNA translates differently at residue 8 from the TCRdb protein, which is that of a much larger clone; a read error is likely, and the protein shown is the DNA's own translation. The chain links TRDV1 to TRDJ1, with D unresolved. TCRdb offers no J gene call, so here the DNA was matched to germline to obtain one. Germline-derived CDR1 and CDR2 are TSWWSYY and QGS. With 2 bases removed from V and 7 bases from J, the gap between germline ends came to 8 bases. The CDR3 loop spans 12 amino acids. Here the CDR3 DNA reads TGTGCTCTTGGGGAATTGCGGTTTAAACTCATCTTT. It codes for CALGELRFKLIF.

Only a few counts were recorded for this clone. The protein given by TCRdb reflects a much larger clone and differs at residue 11 from this DNA's translation, likely from a read error; the protein shown is the DNA's translation. V usage is TRDV2 and J usage is TRDJ1; 12 bases are shared with TRDD3. The CDR3 is 17 residues long. After removal of 3 bases from V and 2 bases from J, the junction contained 9 bases not matched to a gene. Per the germline V gene, CDR1 is GEAIGNYY and CDR2 is EKD. The CDR3 spells CACDALLGDTKTDKLIF. In DNA form, the CDR3 reads TGTGCCTGTGACGCCTTACTGGGGGATACCAAGACCGATAAACTCATCTTT.

This clone was counted only a few times. A far larger clone is one base from this, pointing to a likely read error. Other DNA sequences in this sample translate to the same CDR3. The chain recombines TRDV1 with TRDJ1, with 9 nucleotides matching TRDD3. Germline CDR1 and CDR2: TSWWSYY and QGS. The CDR3 is 23 residues long. CDR3 sequence reads: CALGEHRNLRRNWGNPWTDKLIF. CDR3 DNA: TGTGCCCTTGGGGAACACAGGAACCTACGCCGTAACTGGGGGAACCCGTGGACCGATAAACTCATCTTT.

About this clone: TCRdb's protein, taken from a much larger clone, differs from this DNA's translation at residue 7, likely owing to a read error; the protein displayed comes from the DNA. The chain couples TRDV1 to TRDJ1; 7 positions match TRDD3. CDR1 is TSWWSYY and CDR2 is QGS in the germline V gene. This CDR3 is 21 amino acids long. V gave up 1 base and J gave up 1 base; unmatched junction bases: 21. The CDR3 nucleotides read TGTGCTCTTGGGGAACCCGCTCCGATACTGGGGACGCGAATTGGCACCGATAAACTCATCTTT. It is translated as CALGEPAPILGTRIGTDKLIF.

As regards this clone: TCRdb lists the protein of a much larger clone for this DNA, which differs at residue 16, so this is likely a read error; the protein given here is translated from the DNA itself. The CDR3 here is CACDTILGDSAPIYTGKLIF. The DNA for the CDR3 is TGTGCCTGTGATACAATCCTGGGGGATTCAGCCCCAATCTACACCGGTAAACTCATCTTT. The V and J genes are TRDV2 and TRDJ1, with 9 nucleotides matching TRDD3. TCRdb leaves out the J gene; it was filled in here by matching the DNA to germline. Germline assignment: CDR1 GEAIGNYY and CDR2 EKD. CDR3 length: 20 residues.

This clone was seen many times. The protein that TCRdb holds for this DNA derives from a much larger clone and differs from the translated DNA at residue 17, which likely indicates a read error; the protein shown here is translated from the DNA. J is TRDJ3 and V is TRDV2; 12 bases line up with TRDD3. Germline V gene data show CDR1 as GEAIGNYY and CDR2 as EKD. The CDR3 covers 19 residues. The DNA of the CDR3 is TGTGCCTGTGACTGGGTACTGGGGGATACCACCTGGGACACCCGACAGGTGTTTTTC. Translating gives CACDWVLGDTTWDTRQVFF.

This clone has more than one count but fewer than ten. TCRdb has a much larger clone's protein, which differs at residue 12 from the translation of this DNA, likely because of a read error; what is shown is the protein translated from the DNA. The chain carries TRDV1 and TRDJ2, with 10 positions matching TRDD3. Germline values: CDR1 TSWWSYY, CDR2 QGS. This CDR3 region has 24 residues. V shed 5 bases and J 0 bases; nucleotides not matched to a gene: 27. The chain's CDR3 is CALGSSLGWAYRGIRFALTAQLFF. CDR3 DNA sequence: TGTGCTCTTGGGTCGTCCCTCGGCTGGGCTTACCGGGGGATACGCTTTGCTTTGACAGCACAACTCTTCTTT.

Turning to this clone: For this DNA, TCRdb reports the protein of a much larger clone, which diverges at residue 7, most likely from a read error; the protein presented here is translated directly from the DNA. The V call is TRDV2, the J call TRDJ1, with 11 positions matching TRDD3. Because TCRdb records no J gene, it was assigned here through a match of the DNA to germline. Trimming at V came to 5 bases and at J to 0 bases, leaving 19 bases not matched to a gene. The CDR3 loop spans 20 amino acids. The germline CDR1 and CDR2 sequences are GEAIGNYY and EKD. The CDR3 loop is CACVAGALGDKGRYTDKLIF. DNA of the CDR3: TGTGCCTGTGTTGCCGGGGCACTGGGGGATAAAGGGAGATACACCGATAAACTCATCTTT.

Note on this clone: TCRdb attributes to this sequence the protein of a much larger clone, which differs from the DNA translation at residue 5; a read error is likely, and the protein displayed is translated from the DNA. The chain has TRDV2 and TRDJ3; 11 bases match TRDD3. In the absence of a J gene in TCRdb, the DNA was matched to germline to assign it here. CDR3 length: 20 amino acids. Germline CDR1 and CDR2: GEAIGNYY and EKD. V trimming: 3 bases; J trimming: 0 bases; junction bases outside the gene matches: 9. The CDR3 coding sequence is TGTGCCTGTGACGCCCTCATGGGGGATACGGGCTCCTGGGACACCCGACAGATGTTTTTC. This codes for CACDALMGDTGSWDTRQMFF.

This clone occurred a few times. Translating this DNA gives a protein that differs at residue 8 from the TCRdb one, which belongs to a much larger clone; a read error is likely, and the protein shown is this translation. This chain links TRDV1 with TRDJ1; no reliable D call. TCRdb supplies no J gene; here it was assigned by aligning the nucleotide sequence to germline. Per germline, CDR1 TSWWSYY and CDR2 QGS. Trimming left V 7 bases short and J 1 base short, with 25 bases between. The CDR3 runs 18 residues. CDR3 in DNA: TGTGCTCTTGCGGCCTCATTATCCCCAGGTGGCTGCACCGATAAACTCATCTTT. Encoded protein: CALAASLSPGGCTDKLIF.

On this clone: This sequence is one base from a far larger clone and is likely a read error. In the same sample, other DNA sequences code for this CDR3. The V gene is given as TRDV2, and no J gene call is available; TRDD3 was called by the table and not checked on the DNA. Germline V gene data show CDR1 as GEAIGNYY and CDR2 as EKD. The CDR3 extends over 14 amino acids. The CDR3 reads CACDLMGYTDKLIF. CDR3 nucleotides: TGTGCCTGTGACCTCATGGGGTACACCGATAAACTCATCTTC.

This clone occurred many times. TCRdb's protein, taken from a much larger clone, differs from this DNA's translation at residue 18, likely owing to a read error; the protein displayed comes from the DNA. The CDR3 region has the DNA TGTGCTCTTGGGGAAAGGAGGATCCTACGTTTACGGGAGTACGACGGGTACGCCGATAAACTCATCTTT. It is translated as CALGERRILRLREYDGYADKLIF. The chain carries TRDV1 and TRDJ1, with TRDD2 as a possible D gene (6 bases). The J gene, absent from TCRdb, was called here by matching the DNA to germline. Germline values: CDR1 TSWWSYY, CDR2 QGS. This CDR3 spans 23 amino acids. Trimming took off 2 bases at V and 3 bases at J, with 37 bases between the two ends.

This clone was found many times. TCRdb's listed protein matches a much larger clone and diverges from this DNA's translation at residue 7, likely through a read error; the protein shown comes from the DNA. The chain links TRDV2 to TRDJ1; 10 nucleotides match TRDD3. There are 19 residues in the CDR3. Germline V CDR1 and CDR2: GEAIGNYY, EKD. The V gene end was trimmed by 0 bases and the J gene end by 1 base; junction bases not matched to a gene: 13. The CDR3 sequence is CACDTVIGTGGFATDKLIF. In DNA form, the CDR3 reads TGTGCCTGTGACACCGTCATAGGGACTGGGGGATTCGCCACCGATAAACTCATCTTT.

Remarks on this clone: A far larger clone is only one base removed, so a read error is likely. Other DNA sequences in this sample translate to the same CDR3. The rearrangement uses TRDV2 and TRDJ1; 7 bases line up with TRDD3. The J gene, absent from TCRdb, was called here by matching the DNA to germline. V was clipped by 3 bases and J by 0 bases; unmatched bases: 6. CDR1 GEAIGNYY and CDR2 EKD come from the germline V gene. The CDR3 is made up of 15 amino acids. The CDR3 nucleotides are TGTGCCTGTGACTCCCTGCTGGGGGACACCGATAAACTCATCTTT. It yields the protein CACDSLLGDTDKLIF.

This clone occurred a few times. TCRdb records a much larger clone's protein for this DNA, with a difference at residue 12 that likely arises from a read error; the protein given is the translation of the DNA. The V call is TRDV2, the J call TRDJ1, with D hard to call. No J gene was available from TCRdb, and it was assigned here by a germline match of the DNA. Germline V lookup: CDR1 GEAIGNYY, CDR2 EKD. V gave up 1 base and J gave up 5 bases, with 25 bases separating them. The CDR3 consists of 18 residues. The DNA of the CDR3 is TGTGCCTGTGACACGGTAGGAGGTGTGCAAGGACATCCGGATAAACTCATCTTT. Translation: CACDTVGGVQGHPDKLIF.

Notes on this clone: TCRdb's protein for this DNA is that of a much larger clone and differs from the translation at residue 9, likely a read error; the protein shown is the DNA translation. The chain links TRDV2 to TRDJ1; D remains ambiguous. The J gene was not available in TCRdb and was assigned here by matching the DNA to germline segments. The ends were cut back, 3 bases at V and 5 bases at J, with 27 bases in the middle. The V gene's germline CDR1 is GEAIGNYY and CDR2 EKD. The CDR3 consists of 18 residues. The CDR3 DNA reads TGTGCCTGTGACGCCAACGGTACTGAGGGACTCAAGGTGGATAAACTCATCTTT. Translated, it gives CACDANGTEGLKVDKLIF.

Of note for this clone: This is likely an artifact of a read error, given a far larger clone one base away. Within the sample, other DNA sequences also encode this same CDR3. This sequence joins TRDV2 and TRDJ3, with 11 nucleotides matching TRDD3. Assignment of the J gene here rests on matching the DNA to germline, because TCRdb gives none. From germline, CDR1 is GEAIGNYY and CDR2 EKD. The ends lost 7 bases at V and 0 bases at J; junction bases unmatched: 13. This CDR3 region has 20 residues. CDR3: CACDALGDTPSSWDTRQMFF. The CDR3 DNA reads as TGTGCCTGCGACGCCCTGGGGGATACTCCCAGCTCCTGGGACACCCGACAGATGTTTTTC.

The sample holds many counts of this clone. V gene TRDV1 combines with J gene TRDJ1; no definite D call. Germline V lookup: CDR1 TSWWSYY, CDR2 QGS. V was clipped by 5 bases and J by 3 bases, with 22 bases between them. The CDR3 is made up of 17 amino acids. The CDR3 region has the DNA TGTGCTCTTGGGCCGCCCTTGACGCGCGCGAGTGCCGATAAACTCATCTTT. As protein: CALGPPLTRASADKLIF.

This clone was observed a few times. It differs at one base from a far larger clone, so likely a read error. Other nucleotide sequences in the sample specify the same CDR3. CDR3 region: CALGAPPPSTDWGSDKLIF. DNA for the CDR3: TGTGCTCTCGGGGCACCTCCACCTTCCACCGACTGGGGGAGCGATAAACTCATCTTT. This chain links TRDV1 with TRDJ1; TRDD3 agrees at 9 bases. Germline matching of the DNA provided the J gene here, since TCRdb leaves it blank. Germline V lookup: CDR1 TSWWSYY, CDR2 QGS. CDR3 length: 19 residues.

This clone appeared a few times. This likely stems from a read error, as it lies one base from a far larger clone. Other DNA variants within this sample encode the same CDR3. The V gene is given as TRDV2, and no J gene call is available; the listed D gene, TRDD3, was not tested against the DNA. Germline assignment: CDR1 GEAIGNYY and CDR2 EKD. CDR3 length equals 19 residues. The CDR3 loop reads CACDTVRLGDTRRTDKLIF. CDR3 bases: TGTGCCTGTGACACCGTCCGACTGGGGGATACACGTCGGACCGATAAACTCATCTTC.

This clone was observed at least ten times. Possible read error: a much larger clone is one base away. Other DNA sequences in this sample translate to the same CDR3. With the J gene uncalled, the V gene is TRDV1; the table assigns TRDD3, which was not confirmed against the DNA. The CDR3 runs to 16 residues. Germline V gives CDR1 TSWWSYY, CDR2 QGS. The DNA of the CDR3 is TGTGCTCTTACATTCCCGTACTGGGGGATCTCAGATAAGCTCATCTTT. As protein: CALTFPYWGISDKLIF.

This clone has more than one count but fewer than ten. For this DNA, TCRdb reports the protein of a much larger clone, which diverges at residue 5, most likely from a read error; the protein presented here is translated directly from the DNA. The chain carries TRDV1 and TRDJ1, with a possible D match to TRDD2 (5 bases). This CDR3 spans 18 amino acids. Germline CDR1 and CDR2: TSWWSYY and QGS. CDR3 bases: TGTGCTCTTGGGGCCGCTCTCCGTGCTGCCTTCTACACCGACAAACTCATCTTT. It yields the protein CALGAALRAAFYTDKLIF.